The rows below give T cell receptor beta chains drawn from one sample of a study of blood T cell repertoires in COVID-19. Profiled with immunoSEQ multiplex PCR; TCRdb holds only in-frame clones, not every one. Of roughly 200,000 clones detected, roughly 90% appear once; the ten largest clones hold around 2.6%. Sequencing used PBMCs or T cells enriched from blood (not recorded which). The receptors originated from a woman in her 30s who had recovered from COVID-19. The conserved cysteine and the conserved F or W are not part of the CDR3 here.

cdr3_aa	cdr3_length	v_call
ASSQPGLPIHEQF	13	TRBV4-2
ASNEGQGRDNEQF	13	TRBV9
ASSPTSGGMGTDTQY	15	TRBV19
ASSLGRDRGHPLH	13	TRBV7-2
ASSTGERRNTEAF	13	TRBV13
ASSQPLRGQNTGELF	15	TRBV4-1
ASSYPQGWYGYT	12	TRBV6-2/TRBV6-3
ASRQGMAGANVLT	13	TRBV2
ASSVTSGDYNEQF	13	TRBV19
ASSLQGADSPLH	12	TRBV4-3
ASSQDATDRGGTGNQPQH	18	TRBV4-2
ASSSGGGSQSPLH	13	TRBV19
ASGPPRTQNNEQF	13	TRBV12-5
ASSLRQGSATEAF	13	TRBV27
ASSQDFGGTDTQY	13	TRBV14
ASSDSQYNEQF	11	TRBV6-4
ASSLDSGDEQY	11	TRBV7-2
ASSPRTGNGYT	11	TRBV6-5